One TCR beta chain is described in this entry. This entry is derived from a study of OX40 agonist ivuxolimab in advanced cancers. Study in general: Three partial responders included one hepatocellular carcinoma patient and two cutaneous melanoma patients.

The data were produced by immunoSEQ multiplex PCR, yet TCRdb's version contains in-frame clones alone and is incomplete. The table shows tens of thousands of clones, with 84% occurring only once. Germline V gives CDR1 SGHTA, CDR2 FQGNSA. The CDR3 totals 16 residues. V was cut by 2 bases and J by 5 bases, with 13 bases left in between. The source was CD4+ or CD8+ T cells sorted from blood, collected in a trial of the OX40 agonist ivuxolimab. The V and J genes are TRBV7-2 and TRBJ2-6; possibly TRBD2 for D (7 bases). The source is an adult with an advanced solid tumor such as melanoma, head and neck, liver or kidney cancer. The CDR3 DNA follows: TGTGCCAGCAGCTTACGCGGGGGCGCGAGGGCCAACGTCCTGACTTTC. This codes for CASSLRGGARANVLTF.